These 25 T cell receptor beta chains originate from one sample sequenced in a study of blood T cell repertoires in COVID-19. Profiling relied on immunoSEQ multiplex PCR, and the TCRdb table lists in-frame clones only, not all of them. The sample gives under 200,000 clones, approximately 79% of which show up once; about 5% is in the top ten. The sample taken for sequencing was PBMCs or T cells enriched from blood (not recorded which). These receptors all come from an older woman with acute COVID-19.

V usage is TRBV5-1 and J usage is TRBJ1-1; D gene unclear. The CDR3 has 15 amino acids. Germline-derived CDR1 and CDR2 are SGHRS and YFSETQ. The V end was cut by 0 bases, the J end by 0 bases, with 9 bases between. CDR3 sequence: CASSLVTALNTEAFF. The CDR3 region has the DNA TGCGCCAGCAGCTTGGTTACCGCGTTGAACACTGAAGCTTTCTTT.

This chain joins TRBV19 and TRBJ2-7, with TRBD2 identical over 11 bases. The J segment lost 5 bases and the V segment lost 5 bases, leaving 5 bases of the junction unmatched. The V gene's germline CDR1 is LNHDA and CDR2 SQIVND (reference sequence). CDR3 length: 14 residues. CDR3: CASSRGLADDEQYF. CDR3 bases: TGTGCCAGTAGTCGGGGACTAGCGGATGACGAGCAGTACTTC.

The chain recombines TRBV3-1 (or the pseudogene TRBV3-2) with TRBJ2-7, with a possible D match to TRBD2 (5 bases). CDR3 length equals 16 residues. V lost 1 base and J 4 bases, leaving 17 bases between the germline ends. The V gene's germline CDR1 is LGHDT and CDR2 YNNKEL (reference sequence). CDR3 region: CASSQGRPPQPYEQYF. In DNA form, the CDR3 reads TGTGCCAGCAGCCAAGGGAGGCCCCCCCAACCTTACGAGCAGTACTTC.

This clone was detected only a few times. The genes are TRBV6-5 and TRBJ2-4; possibly TRBD1 for D (5 bases). Per germline, CDR1 MNHEY and CDR2 SVGAGI. CDR3 length: 14 amino acids. V shed 2 bases and J shed 4 bases, with 9 bases lying between them. CDR3 coding DNA: TGTGCCAGCAGTTACACCCGACAGAAAAACATTCAGTACTTC. Translated: CASSYTRQKNIQYF.

This clone has a single count. In nucleotides, the CDR3 is TGTGCCAGCAGCTTAAGTAGCGGGAGCTACAATGAGCAGTTCTTC. Its protein is CASSLSSGSYNEQFF. This chain connects TRBV7-2 to TRBJ2-1; TRBD2 agrees at 9 bases. J gave up 3 bases and V 2 bases, and 2 bases lay outside the gene matches. The CDR3 spans 15 residues. Germline-derived CDR1 and CDR2 are SGHTA and FQGNSA.

The chain combines TRBV6-4 with TRBJ1-5; tentative D call: TRBD1 (6 bases). V was shortened by 6 bases and J by 1 base, with 19 bases between the two germline ends. Germline CDR1 reads MRHNA; CDR2 reads SNTAGT. The CDR3 extends over 17 amino acids. The CDR3 DNA reads as TGTGCCAGCAGAAAGTTACAGGGTGGCGGGAGCAATCAGCCCCAGCATTTT. As protein: CASRKLQGGGSNQPQHF.

The J gene is TRBJ1-3, the V gene TRBV18, with unresolved D. V gave up 0 bases and J gave up 0 bases, with 6 bases separating them. Looked up from germline, CDR1 is KGHSH and CDR2 is LQKENI. The CDR3 is made up of 15 amino acids. Here the CDR3 reads CASSPPGASGNTIYF. For the CDR3, the DNA is TGTGCCAGCTCACCACCGGGAGCCTCTGGAAACACCATATATTTT.

The chain joins TRBV19 to TRBJ1-5; D uncertain. V lost 1 base to trimming and J lost 8 bases, with 12 bases between them. Germline assignment: CDR1 LNHDA and CDR2 SQIVND (reference sequence). The CDR3 totals 14 residues. CDR3 nucleotides: TGTGCCAGTAGTATAGGGGGTCGGAGGGAGCCCCAGCATTTT. Encoded protein: CASSIGGRREPQHF.

The CDR3 DNA reads TGTGCCTGGAGCCTCGGACAGGGAAGGGCATATGGCTACACCTTC. It codes for CAWSLGQGRAYGYTF. This rearrangement joins TRBV30 to TRBJ1-2, with 8 bases that match TRBD1. V lost 3 bases and J lost 5; bases outside the gene matches: 11. CDR3 size: 15 residues. The V gene's germline CDR1 is GTSNPN and CDR2 SVGIG (reference sequence).

The chain employs TRBV19 and TRBJ2-2; TRBD2 matches 7 bases. The V and J ends lost 8 bases and 1 base, in that order; junction bases with no gene match: 7. This CDR3 contains 15 residues. From germline, CDR1 is LNHDA and CDR2 SQIVND (reference sequence). CDR3 nucleotide sequence: TGTGCCAGTTTTAAAGCGGGGTGGAACACCGGGGAGCTGTTTTTT. Its protein is CASFKAGWNTGELFF.

The chain employs TRBV4-1 and TRBJ2-4; a possible D gene is TRBD1 (6 bases). Per the germline V gene, CDR1 is MGHRA and CDR2 is YSYEKL. The CDR3 consists of 14 residues. V dropped 0 bases and J dropped 5 bases, with 8 bases sitting between them. The CDR3 sequence: CASSQDWGQNIQYF. CDR3 in DNA: TGCGCCAGCAGCCAAGACTGGGGGCAAAACATTCAGTACTTC.

The V and J genes are TRBV7-2 and TRBJ2-1; 7 bases fit TRBD1. Germline values: CDR1 SGHTA, CDR2 FQGNSA. CDR3 length: 15 residues. V lost 4 bases, J lost 3 bases, and 6 bases stayed unmatched. The CDR3 sequence is CASSSRGSNYNEQFF. The CDR3 nucleotides are TGTGCCAGCAGCTCCAGGGGGTCTAACTACAATGAGCAGTTCTTC.

This chain links TRBV7-9 with TRBJ1-2, with TRBD1 identical over 7 bases. Germline CDR1 and CDR2: SEHNR and FQNEAQ (reference sequence). The CDR3 totals 15 residues. The ends lost 3 bases at V and 8 bases at J; junction bases unmatched: 12. For the CDR3, the DNA is TGTGCCAGCAGCTTTCCGCAGGAGGGGGCTTGGGGCTACACCTTC. This gives the protein CASSFPQEGAWGYTF. The variable domain in full, with the rest retrieved from reference TRBV7-9 and TRBJ1-2, is DTGVSQNPRHKITKRGQNVTFRCDPISEHNRLYWYRQTLGQGPEFLTYFQNEAQLEKSRLLSDRFSAERPKGSFSTLEIQRTEQGDSAMYLCASSFPQEGAWGYTFGSGTRLTVV.

This chain links TRBV5-1 with TRBJ2-1; 13 nucleotides line up with TRBD2. V shed 3 bases, J shed 5 bases, and the junction held 2 bases outside the gene matches. CDR1 is SGHRS, CDR2 YFSETQ, per germline. The CDR3 sequence is 15 residues long. The CDR3: CASSSTSGGDNEQFF. CDR3 DNA: TGCGCCAGCAGCTCCACTAGCGGGGGGGACAATGAGCAGTTCTTC.

The V call is TRBV30, the J call TRBJ1-6; D gene unclear. Trimming left V 3 bases short and J 0 bases short, with 9 bases between. CDR1 is GTSNPN, CDR2 SVGIG, per germline (reference sequence). This CDR3 has 15 amino acids. Here the CDR3 reads CAWRYRSSYNSPLHF. The CDR3 DNA reads as TGTGCCTGGAGATATCGGAGCTCCTATAATTCACCCCTCCACTTT.

This chain uses TRBV11-2 with TRBJ2-7; 8 positions agree with TRBD2. The germline CDR1 and CDR2 sequences are SGHAT and FQNNGV. Trimming at V came to 3 bases and at J to 6 bases, leaving 7 bases not matched to a gene. The CDR3 consists of 14 residues. CDR3 loop: CASSFGSGKAEQYF. CDR3 in DNA: TGTGCCAGCAGCTTCGGTAGCGGGAAGGCCGAGCAGTACTTC.

The chain uses TRBV25-1 and TRBJ1-2; 8 bases line up with TRBD1. This CDR3 spans 14 amino acids. Unmatched junction bases numbered 8, after V lost 4 bases and J lost 7 bases. Germline values: CDR1 MGHDK, CDR2 SYGVNS. The CDR3 sequence is CASSVPDRAGGYTF. The CDR3, as DNA: TGTGCCAGCAGTGTTCCGGACAGGGCGGGTGGCTACACCTTC.

The chain carries TRBV25-1 and TRBJ2-1; tentative D call: TRBD2 (5 bases). There are 14 residues in the CDR3. CDR1 and CDR2 from the germline V gene are MGHDK and SYGVNS. Trimming cost V 7 bases and J 1 base, with 11 bases left between them. The CDR3 protein is CASKRGLSYNEQFF. In nucleotides, the CDR3 is TGTGCCAGCAAACGGGGTCTGTCCTACAATGAGCAGTTCTTC.

The rearrangement joins TRBV4-2 to TRBJ2-3; TRBD2 agrees at 10 bases. This CDR3 is 18 amino acids long. The junction had 10 bases not matched to a gene; V was cut back by 0 bases and J by 4 bases. Germline assignment: CDR1 LGHNA and CDR2 YNFKEQ. The CDR3 loop is CASSQDFRAGGVADTQYF. The CDR3 DNA is TGTGCCAGCAGCCAAGATTTCCGAGCGGGAGGGGTTGCAGATACGCAGTATTTT.

The V gene is TRBV7-2, the J gene TRBJ2-1; D might be TRBD2 (6 bases). CDR3 size: 18 residues. Germline-derived CDR1 and CDR2 are SGHTA and FQGNSA. V was trimmed by 0 bases and J by 0 bases, leaving 15 bases between them. The CDR3 coding sequence is TGTGCCAGCAGCTTAGCGCGCGGCGGGATTAGCTCCTACAATGAGCAGTTCTTC. It encodes CASSLARGGISSYNEQFF.

The chain links TRBV2 to TRBJ1-6; TRBD1 is a possible D gene (6 bases). Germline assignment: CDR1 SNHLY and CDR2 FYNNEI. The CDR3 spans 13 residues. V lost 7 bases and J 11 bases, leaving 15 bases between the germline ends. The CDR3 here is CASNQQGQAPLHF. As DNA, the CDR3 is TGTGCCAGCAATCAACAGGGCCAGGCACCCCTCCACTTT.

The table lists this clone with a few counts. The genes are TRBV5-4 and TRBJ1-2, with TRBD1 identical over 10 bases. The CDR3 has 17 residues. The J segment lost 0 bases and the V segment lost 0 bases, leaving 5 bases of the junction unmatched. The germline CDR1 and CDR2 sequences are SGHNT and YYREEE (reference sequence). This CDR3 is CASSLELGTGANYGYTF. The CDR3 bases are TGTGCCAGCAGCTTGGAATTAGGGACAGGGGCTAACTATGGCTACACCTTC. The full variable domain, its missing parts supplied by reference TRBV5-4 and TRBJ1-2, is ETGVTQSPTHLIKTRGQQVTLRCSSQSGHNTVSWYQQALGQGPQFIFQYYREEENGRGNFPPRFSGLQFPNYSSELNVNALELDDSALYLCASSLELGTGANYGYTFGSGTRLTVV.

The chain combines TRBV19 with TRBJ2-1; D ambiguous. This CDR3 has 11 residues. Between the trimmed V and J ends, which lost 6 bases and 9 bases, there was a span of 9 bases. Looked up from germline, CDR1 is LNHDA and CDR2 is SQIVND (reference sequence). The CDR3 DNA sequence: TGTGCCAGTAGACTTGTTGGTGAGCAGTTCTTC. Amino acid sequence: CASRLVGEQFF.

This chain joins TRBV7-9 and TRBJ2-7; D unclear. Germline V gives CDR1 SEHNR, CDR2 FQNEAQ (reference sequence). V lost 1 base to trimming and J lost 2 bases, with 6 bases between them. This CDR3 region has 13 residues. This chain's CDR3 is CASSLGAPYEQYV. CDR3 nucleotide sequence: TGTGCCAGCAGCTTAGGGGCCCCCTACGAGCAGTACGTC.

Here the CDR3 DNA reads TGTGCCAGCAGCCCCCTGGACAGTGGAAACACCATATATTTT. Its protein product is CASSPLDSGNTIYF. This chain joins TRBV3-1 (or the pseudogene TRBV3-2) and TRBJ1-3; tentative D call: TRBD1 (6 bases). Deletions cut 4 bases from V and 3 bases from J, with 10 bases between. The CDR3 sequence is 14 residues long. Per the germline V gene, CDR1 is LGHDT and CDR2 is YNNKEL (reference sequence).